This TCR beta chain was retrieved from a study of T cell repertoires in cytomegalovirus infection. Study background: Use of recently identified HLA-C-restricted and well-studied HLA-B-restricted CMV epitopes was part of the study. CMV infection and matching HLA type were both indicated by public TCR beta signatures. Study findings and constraints: Cumulative frequency (of public TCR beta family members) identified carriers of CMV plus the relevant HLA. What dominated the ex vivo response were HLA-C-restricted CMV-specific TCR beta clonotypes.

V was pared by 0 bases and J by 3 bases, with 15 bases between. This CDR3 has 16 residues. Germline-derived CDR1 and CDR2 are MNHNS and SASEGT. As concerns this clonotype: Its target is not known.

TCRdb re-analysed the reads in MiXCR, keeping a single row per CDR3 protein. The sample holds around 900,000 distinct CDR3 sequences; more than 25% are singletons and the top ten take over 12%. The sample was cultured CD8+ T cells from PBMCs, taken from culture after CMV antigen stimulation. The chain carries TRBV6-1 and TRBJ2-7; D is ambiguous. The clonotype was recovered from a human donor in good health (CMV status not recorded). Some clones in this sample may be carry-over from other donors' samples. The chain's CDR3 is CASSEAFPQTDYEQYF. CDR3 DNA sequence: TGTGCCAGCAGTGAAGCGTTTCCACAGACGGACTACGAGCAGTACTTC.